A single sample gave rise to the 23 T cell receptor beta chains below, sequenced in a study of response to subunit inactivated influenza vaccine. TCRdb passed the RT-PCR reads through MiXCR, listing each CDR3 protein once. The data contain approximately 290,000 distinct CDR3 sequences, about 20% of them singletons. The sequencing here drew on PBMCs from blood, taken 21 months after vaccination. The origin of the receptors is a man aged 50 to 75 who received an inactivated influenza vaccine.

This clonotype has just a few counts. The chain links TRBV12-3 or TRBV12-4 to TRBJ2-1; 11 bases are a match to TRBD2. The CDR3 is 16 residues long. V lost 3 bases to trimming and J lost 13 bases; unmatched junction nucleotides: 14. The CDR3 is CASSFGRLAGFTTQFF. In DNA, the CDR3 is TGTGCCAGCAGTTTTGGCCGACTAGCGGGGTTTACAACACAGTTCTTC.

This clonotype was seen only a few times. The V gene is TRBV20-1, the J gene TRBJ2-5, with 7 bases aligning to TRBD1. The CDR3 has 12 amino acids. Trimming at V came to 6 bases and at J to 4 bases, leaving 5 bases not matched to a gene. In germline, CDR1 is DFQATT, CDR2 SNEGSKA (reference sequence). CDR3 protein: CSAEQGLETQYF. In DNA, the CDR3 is TGCAGTGCAGAACAGGGGTTAGAGACCCAGTACTTC.

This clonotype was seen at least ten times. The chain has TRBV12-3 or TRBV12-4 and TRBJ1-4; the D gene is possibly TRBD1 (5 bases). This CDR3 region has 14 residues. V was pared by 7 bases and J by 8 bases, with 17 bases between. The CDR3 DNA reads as TGTGCCAGCACCGGGACTCCCCTGGGCGAAAAACTGTTTTTT. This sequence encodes CASTGTPLGEKLFF.

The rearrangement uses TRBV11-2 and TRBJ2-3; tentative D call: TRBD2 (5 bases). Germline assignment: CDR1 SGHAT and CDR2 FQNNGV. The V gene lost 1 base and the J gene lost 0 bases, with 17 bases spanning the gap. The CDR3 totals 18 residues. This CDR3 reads CASSLVLYSGTSTDTQYF. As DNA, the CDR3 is TGTGCCAGCAGCTTAGTCCTGTACTCGGGAACTAGCACAGATACGCAGTATTTT.

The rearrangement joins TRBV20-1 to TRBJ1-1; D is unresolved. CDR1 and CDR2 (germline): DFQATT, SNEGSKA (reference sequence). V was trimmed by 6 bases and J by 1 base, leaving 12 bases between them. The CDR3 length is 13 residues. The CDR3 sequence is CSARRAGNTEAFF. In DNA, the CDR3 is TGCAGTGCCCGGCGGGCCGGGAACACTGAAGCTTTCTTT.

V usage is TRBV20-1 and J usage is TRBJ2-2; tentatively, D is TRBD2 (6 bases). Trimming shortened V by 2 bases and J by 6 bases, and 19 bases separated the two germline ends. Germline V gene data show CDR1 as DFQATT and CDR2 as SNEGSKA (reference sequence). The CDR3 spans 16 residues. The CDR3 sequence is CSARSPQKWGAGELFF. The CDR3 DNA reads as TGCAGTGCTAGATCCCCCCAAAAGTGGGGGGCCGGGGAGCTGTTTTTT.

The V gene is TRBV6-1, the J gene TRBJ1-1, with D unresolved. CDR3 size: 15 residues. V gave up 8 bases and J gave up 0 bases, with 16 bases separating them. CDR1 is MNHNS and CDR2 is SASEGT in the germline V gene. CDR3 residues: CASGQGWSLNTEAFF. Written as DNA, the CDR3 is TGTGCCAGCGGCCAAGGGTGGAGCCTGAACACTGAAGCTTTCTTT.

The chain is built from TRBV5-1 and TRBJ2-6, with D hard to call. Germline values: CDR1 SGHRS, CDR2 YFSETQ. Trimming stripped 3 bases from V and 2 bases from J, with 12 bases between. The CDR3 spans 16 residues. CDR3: CASSSSFDPGANVLTF. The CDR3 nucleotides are TGCGCCAGCAGCTCTTCCTTCGACCCTGGGGCCAACGTCCTGACTTTC.

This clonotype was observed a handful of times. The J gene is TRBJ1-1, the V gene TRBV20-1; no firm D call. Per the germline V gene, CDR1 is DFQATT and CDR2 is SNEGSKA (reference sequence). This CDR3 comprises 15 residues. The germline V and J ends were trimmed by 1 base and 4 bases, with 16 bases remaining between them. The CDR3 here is CSARGRRATVTEAFF. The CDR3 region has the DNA TGCAGTGCTAGAGGTAGACGGGCTACAGTCACTGAAGCTTTCTTT.

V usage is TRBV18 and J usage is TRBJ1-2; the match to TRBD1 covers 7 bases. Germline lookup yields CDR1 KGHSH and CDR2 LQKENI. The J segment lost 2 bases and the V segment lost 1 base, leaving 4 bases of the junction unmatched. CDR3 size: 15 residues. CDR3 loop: CASSPQTGLNYGYTF. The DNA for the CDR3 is TGTGCCAGCTCACCACAGACAGGGCTCAACTATGGCTACACCTTC.

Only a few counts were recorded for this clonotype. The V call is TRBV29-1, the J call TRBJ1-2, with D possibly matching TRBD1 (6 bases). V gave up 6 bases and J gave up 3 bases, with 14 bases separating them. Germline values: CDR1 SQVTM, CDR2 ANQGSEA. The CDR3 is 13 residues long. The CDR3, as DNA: TGCAGCGTCTCAGGGGACAACGACTATGGCTACACCTTC. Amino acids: CSVSGDNDYGYTF.

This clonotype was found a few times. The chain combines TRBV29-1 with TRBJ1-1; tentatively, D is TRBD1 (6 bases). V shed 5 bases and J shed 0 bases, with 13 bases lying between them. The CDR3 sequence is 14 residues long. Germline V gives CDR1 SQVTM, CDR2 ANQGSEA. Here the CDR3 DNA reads TGCAGCGTTATGATTGGGGGCATGAACACTGAAGCTTTCTTT. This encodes CSVMIGGMNTEAFF.

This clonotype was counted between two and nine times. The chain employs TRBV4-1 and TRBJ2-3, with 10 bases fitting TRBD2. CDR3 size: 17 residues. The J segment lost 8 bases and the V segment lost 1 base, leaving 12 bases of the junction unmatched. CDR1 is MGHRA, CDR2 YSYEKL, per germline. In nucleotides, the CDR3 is TGCGCCAGCAGCCAAGGAAATAGCGGGGGGTCAAGAGGTACGCAGTATTTT. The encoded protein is CASSQGNSGGSRGTQYF.

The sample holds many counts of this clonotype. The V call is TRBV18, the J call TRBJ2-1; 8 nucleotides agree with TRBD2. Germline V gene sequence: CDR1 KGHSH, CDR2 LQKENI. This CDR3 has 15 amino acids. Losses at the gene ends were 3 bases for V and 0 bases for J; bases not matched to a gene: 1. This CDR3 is CASSPGTSSYNEQFF. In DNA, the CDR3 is TGTGCCAGCTCACCTGGGACTAGCTCCTACAATGAGCAGTTCTTC.

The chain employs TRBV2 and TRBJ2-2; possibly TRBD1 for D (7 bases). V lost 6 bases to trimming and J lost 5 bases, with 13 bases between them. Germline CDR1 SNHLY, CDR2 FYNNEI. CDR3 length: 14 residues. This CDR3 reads CASRPQGGTGELFF. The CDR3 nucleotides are TGTGCCAGCAGGCCTCAGGGGGGAACCGGGGAGCTGTTTTTT.

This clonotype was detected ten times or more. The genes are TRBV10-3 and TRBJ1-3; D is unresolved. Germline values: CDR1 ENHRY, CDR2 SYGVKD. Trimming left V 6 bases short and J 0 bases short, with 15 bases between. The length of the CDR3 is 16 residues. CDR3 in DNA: TGTGCCATCAGCAGAGTTGGACCAGGCTCTGGAAACACCATATATTTT. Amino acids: CAISRVGPGSGNTIYF.

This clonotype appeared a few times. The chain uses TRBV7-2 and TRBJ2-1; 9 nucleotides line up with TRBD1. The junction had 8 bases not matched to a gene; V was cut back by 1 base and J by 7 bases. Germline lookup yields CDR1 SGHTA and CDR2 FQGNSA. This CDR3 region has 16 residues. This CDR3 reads CASSLVSGQGWNEQFF. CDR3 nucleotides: TGTGCCAGCAGCTTAGTATCGGGACAGGGCTGGAATGAGCAGTTCTTC.

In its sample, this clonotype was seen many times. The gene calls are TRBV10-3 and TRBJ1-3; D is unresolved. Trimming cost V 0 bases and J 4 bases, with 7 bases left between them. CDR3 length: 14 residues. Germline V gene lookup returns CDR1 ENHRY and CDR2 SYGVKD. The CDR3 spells CAISESDQGNTIYF. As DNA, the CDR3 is TGTGCCATCAGTGAGTCGGACCAAGGAAACACCATATATTTT.

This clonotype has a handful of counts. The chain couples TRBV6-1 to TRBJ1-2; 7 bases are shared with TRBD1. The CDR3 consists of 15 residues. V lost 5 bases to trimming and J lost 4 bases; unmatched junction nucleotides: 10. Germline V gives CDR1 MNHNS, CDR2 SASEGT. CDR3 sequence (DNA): TGTGCCAGCAGTCCAGGGACAGCCCGAGGCTATGGCTACACCTTC. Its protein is CASSPGTARGYGYTF.

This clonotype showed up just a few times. CDR3 loop: CSARHGMASSNQPQHF. The CDR3 DNA follows: TGCAGTGCTCGCCATGGAATGGCAAGTAGCAATCAGCCCCAGCATTTT. This chain uses TRBV20-1 with TRBJ1-5; D gene ambiguous. CDR1 and CDR2 from the germline V gene are DFQATT and SNEGSKA (reference sequence). V was clipped by 5 bases and J by 0 bases, with 17 bases between them. The CDR3 covers 16 residues.

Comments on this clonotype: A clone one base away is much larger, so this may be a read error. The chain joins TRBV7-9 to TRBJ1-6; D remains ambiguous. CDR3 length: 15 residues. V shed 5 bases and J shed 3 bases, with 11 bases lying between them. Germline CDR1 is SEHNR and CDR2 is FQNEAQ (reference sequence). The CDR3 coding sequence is TGTGCCAGCAGCGAAGGACGGAGCTATAATTCACCCCTCCACTTT. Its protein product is CASSEGRSYNSPLHF. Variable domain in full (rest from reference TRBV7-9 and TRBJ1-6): DTGVSQNPRHKITKRGQNVTFRCDPISEHNRLYWYRQTLGQGPEFLTYFQNEAQLEKSRLLSDRFSAERPKGSFSTLEIQRTEQGDSAMYLCASSEGRSYNSPLHFGNGTRLTVT.

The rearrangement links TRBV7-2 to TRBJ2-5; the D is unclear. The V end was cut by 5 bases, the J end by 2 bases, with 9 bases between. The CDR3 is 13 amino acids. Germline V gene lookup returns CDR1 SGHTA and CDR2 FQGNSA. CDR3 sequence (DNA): TGTGCCAGCAGCCCCCGAATACAAGAGACCCAGTACTTC. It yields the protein CASSPRIQETQYF.

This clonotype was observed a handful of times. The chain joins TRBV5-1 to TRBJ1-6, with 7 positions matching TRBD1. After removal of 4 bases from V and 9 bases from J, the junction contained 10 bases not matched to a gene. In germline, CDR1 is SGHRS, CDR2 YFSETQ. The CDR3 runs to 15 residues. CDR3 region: CASSTRQAGGSPLHF. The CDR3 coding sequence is TGCGCCAGCAGCACCCGGCAGGCAGGGGGTTCACCCCTCCACTTT.